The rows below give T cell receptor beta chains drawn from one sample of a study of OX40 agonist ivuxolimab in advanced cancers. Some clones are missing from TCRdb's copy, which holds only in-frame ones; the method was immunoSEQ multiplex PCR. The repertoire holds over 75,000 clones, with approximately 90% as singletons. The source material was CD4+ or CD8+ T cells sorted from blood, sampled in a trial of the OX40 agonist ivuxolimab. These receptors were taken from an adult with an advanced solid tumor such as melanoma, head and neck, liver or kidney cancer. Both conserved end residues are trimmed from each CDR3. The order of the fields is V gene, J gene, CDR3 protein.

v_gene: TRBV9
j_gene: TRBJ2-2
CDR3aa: ASSVGGSGYTGELF

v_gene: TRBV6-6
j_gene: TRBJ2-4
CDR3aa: ATKSGGINIQY

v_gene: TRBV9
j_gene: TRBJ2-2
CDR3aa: ASSAIQGKLAGELF

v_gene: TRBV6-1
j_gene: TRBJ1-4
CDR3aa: ASSEGQDVGEKLF

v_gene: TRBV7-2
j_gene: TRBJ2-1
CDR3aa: ASSLAGASSYNEQF

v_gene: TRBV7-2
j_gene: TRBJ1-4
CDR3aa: ASSLEGGPAITMKKKLF

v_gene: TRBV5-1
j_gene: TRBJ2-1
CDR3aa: ASSIDRGSYNEQF

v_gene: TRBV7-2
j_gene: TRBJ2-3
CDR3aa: ASSSGLFTDTQY

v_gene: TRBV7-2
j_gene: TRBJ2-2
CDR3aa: ASSSGLVAGELF

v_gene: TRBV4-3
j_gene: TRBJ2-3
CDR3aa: ASSQDTSGRNTQY

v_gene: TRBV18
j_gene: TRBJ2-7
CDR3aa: ASSPNAGVRGEQY